These T cell receptor beta chains were read from a single sample in a study of human T cells and chemical hapten exposure. TCRdb re-called the RACE reads with MiXCR, one entry per CDR3 protein. Of 130,000 or so distinct CDR3 sequences in the sample, approximately 8.3% are singletons; the top ten hold 1.5% to 2%. The sample comprised whole blood. All receptors come from a male donor in good health. Some clones in this sample may be carry-over from other donors' samples. CDR3s include the opening cysteine and the closing phenylalanine or tryptophan. D genes are given only for firm matches. Only some rows state a clone size, as once, few, many or a class for expanded clones.

TRBV12-5	few	TRBD2	TRBJ2-3	TGTGCTAGTGGTTTAGGCGGGGGGCTCACAGATACGCAGTATTTT	CASGLGGGLTDTQYF
TRBV7-2	many	TRBD1	TRBJ1-5	TGTGCCAGCAGTTCCGGACAGGCGGATCAGCCCCAGCATTTT	CASSSGQADQPQHF
TRBV6-6	-	-	TRBJ2-7	TGTGCCAGCAGTGGCGCCACAAGGGAGCAGTACTTC	CASSGATREQYF
TRBV6-6	-	-	TRBJ1-1	TGTGCCAGCCATCAGGGCGCGGGTGAAGCTTTCTTT	CASHQGAGEAFF
TRBV12-3/TRBV12-4	few	-	TRBJ1-1	TGTGCCAGCAGTTTTTCCGGGCCCCGCTATGAAGCTTTCTTT	CASSFSGPRYEAFF
TRBV11-2	-	TRBD1	TRBJ1-2	TGTGCCAGCAGCGCCCGGACAGGGAGAAGCGGCTACACCTTC	CASSARTGRSGYTF
TRBV10-3	many	TRBD2	TRBJ2-1	TGTGCCAGTCTAGCGGGGGCCCTTAATGAGCAGTTCTTC	CASLAGALNEQFF
TRBV7-2	many	-	TRBJ1-1	TGTGCCAGCAGCTTACATCCAGCTTCGAACACTGAAGCTTTCTTT	CASSLHPASNTEAFF
TRBV3-1	-	-	TRBJ2-1	TGTGCCAGCAGCCAACAGGGGTTAGGGAATGAGCAGTTCTTC	CASSQQGLGNEQFF
TRBV5-6	few	-	TRBJ2-1	TGTGCCAGCAGCTCTGTCGTCCCTCGGACCGAAGGGGACAATGAGCAGTTCTTC	CASSSVVPRTEGDNEQFF
TRBV19	-	-	TRBJ1-6	TGTGCCAGTAGTATTCCTCACCACGGCAGGACCCCTTCACCCCTCCACTTT	CASSIPHHGRTPSPLHF
TRBV20-1	few	-	TRBJ2-5	TGCAGTGCTAGCTCTAGCTGGGTTGAGACCCAGTACTTC	CSASSSWVETQYF
TRBV20-1	many	TRBD1	TRBJ2-7	TGCAGTGCTTTAGGACAGGGGGTCTACTACGAGCAGTACTTC	CSALGQGVYYEQYF
TRBV4-2	-	-	TRBJ1-4	TGTGCCAGCAGCCAAGTCCAAGGTGGGGATGAAAAACTGTTTTTT	CASSQVQGGDEKLFF
TRBV7-9	few	-	TRBJ1-3	TGTGCCAGCAGCTTCGGTGGGGCAGGCTCTGGAAACACCATATATTTT	CASSFGGAGSGNTIYF
TRBV2	-	-	TRBJ1-2	TGTGCCAGCAGTGAAGACCGGGGGAGGGATGGCTACACCTTC	CASSEDRGRDGYTF
TRBV15	few	TRBD1	TRBJ2-3	TGTGCCACCAGCAGAGGACAGGGGGCTTCAGATACGCAGTATTTT	CATSRGQGASDTQYF
TRBV2	once	TRBD2	TRBJ2-2	TGTGCCAGCAAGGAGCGGGAGGCCGGGGAGCTGTTTTTT	CASKEREAGELFF
TRBV20-1	-	-	TRBJ1-3	TGCAGTGCTAGACCCCGTGGGGGGGAAAACACCATATATTTT	CSARPRGGENTIYF
TRBV9	many	TRBD1	TRBJ1-1	TGTGCCAGCAGCGTAAGTGAGGGGACAGCTTTGAACACTGAAGCTTTCTTT	CASSVSEGTALNTEAFF
TRBV15	few	TRBD1	TRBJ2-4	TGTGCCACCAGCAGAGATCCTCAGGGGGTGGCCAAAAACATTCAGTACTTC	CATSRDPQGVAKNIQYF
TRBV7-2	-	TRBD2	TRBJ2-1	TGTGCCAACAGCCCCTACCTAGCGGGCTCCTACAATGAGCAGTTCTTC	CANSPYLAGSYNEQFF
TRBV24-1	-	TRBD1	TRBJ1-1	TGTGCCACCAGTGATTCCGGGACAGGGGAAGGTGGCACTGAAGCTTTCTTT	CATSDSGTGEGGTEAFF
TRBV19	-	TRBD1	TRBJ2-7	TGTGCCAGTAGCCTGGATTGGCGGGACAGGGAGTCTGGAAGGGACGAGCAGTACTTC	CASSLDWRDRESGRDEQYF
TRBV3-1	many	TRBD1	TRBJ2-7	TGTGCCAGCAGCCCTCCGGGACAGGCAACCTACGAGCAGTACTTC	CASSPPGQATYEQYF
TRBV4-3	many	TRBD1	TRBJ1-6	TGCGCCAGCAGCCAAGGGGGGACAGGTAATTCACCCCTCCACTTT	CASSQGGTGNSPLHF
TRBV12-3/TRBV12-4	few	-	TRBJ1-1	TGTGCCAGCATAACTCAGGGCCGGGACACTGAAGCTTTCTTT	CASITQGRDTEAFF
TRBV25-1	few	-	TRBJ2-1	TGTGCCAGCAGTGAATGCGGGACGGCTTTGCATGAGCAGTTCTTC	CASSECGTALHEQFF